Listed here are 15 T cell receptor beta chains from one sample, sequenced in a study of vaccination and CD4 T cells after COVID-19. As to treatment: approximately 10-day PBMC culture with coronavirus spike peptide pools or control peptides (ViraFEST assay). The Oncomine TCR Beta short-read assay generated sequence data from the DNA of cultured CD4+ T cells. TCRdb reprocessed the PCR reads with MiXCR, giving one entry per CDR3 protein. The table has over 10,000 distinct CDR3 sequences, roughly 44% seen once. Their recognized antigens are unknown. The sequencing input was cultured CD4+ T cells from blood. The receptors shown here come from a human donor with COVID-19.

This rearrangement joins TRBV7-6 to TRBJ1-4, with D hard to call. CDR1 is SGHVS and CDR2 is FNYEAQ in the germline V gene. The CDR3 extends over 15 amino acids. The germline V and J ends were trimmed by 5 bases and 5 bases, with 15 bases remaining between them. The CDR3 region has the DNA TGTGCCAGCAGCATGGTGGCGGCCGGGAATGAAAAACTGTTTTTT. Translated, it gives CASSMVAAGNEKLFF.

The V and J genes are TRBV7-9 and TRBJ2-2, with TRBD1 matching over 7 bases. The length of the CDR3 is 15 residues. Germline values: CDR1 SEHNR, CDR2 FQNEAQ (reference sequence). J was trimmed by 6 bases and V by 5 bases; bases with no gene match: 9. The CDR3 nucleotides read TGTGCCAGCAGCCAGGCGAGGGGGCAACCCGGGGAGCTGTTTTTT. This gives the protein CASSQARGQPGELFF.

The chain employs TRBV27 and TRBJ1-6, with 9 bases matching TRBD1. The CDR3 runs to 16 residues. Germline V gene sequence: CDR1 MNHEY, CDR2 SMNVEV (reference sequence). The junction had 5 bases not matched to a gene; V was cut back by 2 bases and J by 6 bases. The CDR3 loop is CASSLAQGASNSPLHF. For the CDR3, the DNA is TGTGCCAGCAGTTTAGCACAGGGGGCGAGTAATTCACCCCTCCACTTT.

This clonotype was found a few times. The chain joins TRBV29-1 to TRBJ1-1; 7 positions match TRBD1. CDR3 size: 12 residues. The V segment lost 7 bases and the J segment 8 bases; nucleotides outside the gene matches: 10. CDR1 and CDR2 (germline): SQVTM, ANQGSEA. The CDR3 loop is CSAQQGSREAFF. The CDR3 DNA reads as TGCAGCGCCCAACAGGGGAGTAGAGAAGCTTTCTTT. The entire variable domain, with the rest obtained from reference TRBV29-1 and TRBJ1-1, is as follows: SAVISQKPSRDICQRGTSLTIQCQVDSQVTMMFWYRQQPGQSLTLIATANQGSEATYESGFVIDKFPISRPNLTFSTLTVSNMSPEDSSIYLCSAQQGSREAFFGQGTRLTVV.

V usage is TRBV20-1 and J usage is TRBJ2-5, with 8 bases that match TRBD2. CDR3 length equals 18 residues. Trimming at V came to 1 base and at J to 5 bases, leaving 18 bases not matched to a gene. CDR1 DFQATT and CDR2 SNEGSKA come from the germline V gene (reference sequence). The CDR3 DNA follows: TGCAGTGCTAGAGTTCCGAAACTAAGCGGGGGCTACGAGGAGACCCAGTACTTC. Its protein product is CSARVPKLSGGYEETQYF.

A few counts support this clonotype. The V gene is TRBV18, the J gene TRBJ2-7; the D gene is possibly TRBD1 (5 bases). The V end was cut by 2 bases, the J end by 3 bases, with 14 bases between. The germline CDR1 and CDR2 sequences are KGHSH and LQKENI. The length of the CDR3 is 15 residues. CDR3 sequence reads: CASSPAAQDNYEQYF. The CDR3 bases are TGTGCCAGCTCACCAGCAGCACAGGACAACTACGAGCAGTACTTC.

This chain uses TRBV5-1 with TRBJ2-2; D uncertain. Trimming removed 0 bases from V and 4 bases from J, with 16 bases in between. This CDR3 has 17 residues. Germline loops: CDR1 SGHRS, CDR2 YFSETQ. CDR3 residues: CASSLGSNAGSTGELFF. For the CDR3, the DNA is TGCGCCAGCAGCTTGGGGTCCAATGCAGGATCCACCGGGGAGCTGTTTTTT.

The chain links TRBV7-2 to TRBJ2-3; unclear D gene. The germline V gene encodes CDR1 SGHTA and CDR2 FQGNSA. Trimming removed 5 bases from V and 1 base from J, with 7 bases in between. The CDR3 has 13 amino acids. The CDR3 DNA follows: TGTGCCAGCAGCACCCAACGCACAGATACGCAGTATTTT. It translates to CASSTQRTDTQYF.

The chain employs TRBV6-5 and TRBJ2-7, with TRBD2 as a possible D gene (7 bases). Looked up from germline, CDR1 is MNHEY and CDR2 is SVGAGI. V lost 2 bases and J lost 2, with 19 bases in between. The CDR3 sequence is 17 residues long. Here the CDR3 reads CASSYKFRGAITYEQYF. The CDR3 DNA reads as TGTGCCAGCAGTTACAAATTCCGGGGGGCGATTACCTACGAGCAGTACTTC.

The chain employs TRBV7-2 and TRBJ1-2; a possible D gene is TRBD1 (5 bases). This CDR3 contains 16 residues. Germline V gene data show CDR1 as SGHTA and CDR2 as FQGNSA. The V and J ends lost 5 bases and 0 bases respectively, with 16 bases between them. The CDR3 DNA sequence: TGTGCCAGCAGCATCGGCGGCAGGGTCGCTAACTATGGCTACACCTTC. This encodes CASSIGGRVANYGYTF.

The chain is built from TRBV6-4 and TRBJ1-2, with 9 bases identical to TRBD1. With V trimmed by 8 bases and J by 4 bases, 8 bases remained unmatched. This CDR3 is 14 amino acids long. Germline values: CDR1 MRHNA, CDR2 SNTAGT. CDR3 sequence reads: CASGTQGAPYGYTF. The CDR3 DNA is TGTGCCAGCGGCACACAGGGGGCGCCCTATGGCTACACCTTC.

This clonotype came up a few times. CDR3 amino acids: CASSWTPSTDTQYF. The DNA of the CDR3 is TGCGCCAGCAGCTGGACCCCTAGCACAGATACGCAGTATTTT. The rearrangement links TRBV5-1 to TRBJ2-3; D ambiguous. V shed 3 bases and J shed 0 bases, with 8 bases lying between them. From germline, CDR1 is SGHRS and CDR2 YFSETQ. The CDR3 sequence is 14 residues long.

This clonotype turned up a few times. The chain combines TRBV6-1 with TRBJ2-3; D possibly uses TRBD1 or TRBD2 (6 bases each). Germline V CDR1 and CDR2: MNHNS, SASEGT. The CDR3 length is 14 residues. V was clipped by 7 bases and J by 1 base, with 12 bases between them. This CDR3 reads CASTSGEGTDTQYF. In DNA form, the CDR3 reads TGTGCCAGCACCTCAGGGGAGGGCACAGATACGCAGTATTTT.

This clonotype has just a few counts. The chain links TRBV2 to TRBJ1-1, with no clear D. The CDR3 loop spans 12 amino acids. Germline V CDR1 and CDR2: SNHLY, FYNNEI. V dropped 4 bases and J dropped 3 bases, with 6 bases sitting between them. Here the CDR3 DNA reads TGTGCCAGCAGTGTAATAGACACTGAAGCTTTCTTT. Its translation: CASSVIDTEAFF.

The rearrangement joins TRBV7-9 to TRBJ2-1; D is ambiguous. The CDR3 totals 12 residues. CDR1 and CDR2 from the germline V gene are SEHNR and FQNEAQ (reference sequence). Trimming removed 5 bases from V and 4 bases from J, with 6 bases in between. In nucleotides, the CDR3 is TGTGCCAGCAGCCGCTCATACAATGAGCAGTTCTTC. Translation gives CASSRSYNEQFF.